This TCR beta chain was sequenced for a study of control samples from healthy donors and cancer patients. The CDR3 is made up of 14 amino acids. V lost 4 bases and J 8 bases, leaving 19 bases between the germline ends. The germline V gene has CDR1 SGHNT and CDR2 YYREEE (reference sequence). The method was immunoSEQ multiplex PCR; TCRdb's version includes in-frame clones alone and lacks a portion of them. The sample carries about 51,000 clones, over 70% recorded once. The sample comprised blood. V is TRBV5-4 and J is TRBJ2-7; a weak D match, TRBD2 (6 bases). This TCR derives from a man between 70 and 80 years old in good health. The CDR3 DNA sequence: TGTGCCAGCAGCCCCGGGACTCGTCCTACGCAGCAGTACTTC. This encodes CASSPGTRPTQQYF.